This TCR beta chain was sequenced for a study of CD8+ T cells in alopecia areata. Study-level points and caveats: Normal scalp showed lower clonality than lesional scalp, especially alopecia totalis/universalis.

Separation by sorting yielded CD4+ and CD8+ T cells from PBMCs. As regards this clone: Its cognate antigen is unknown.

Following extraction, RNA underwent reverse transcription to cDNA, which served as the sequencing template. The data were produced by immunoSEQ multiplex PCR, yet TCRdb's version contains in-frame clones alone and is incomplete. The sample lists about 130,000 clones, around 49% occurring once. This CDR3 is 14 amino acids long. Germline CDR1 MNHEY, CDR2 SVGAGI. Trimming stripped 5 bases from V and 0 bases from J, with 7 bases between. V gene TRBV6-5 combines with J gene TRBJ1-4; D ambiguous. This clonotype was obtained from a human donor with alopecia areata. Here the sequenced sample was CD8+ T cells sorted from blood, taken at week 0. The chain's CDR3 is CASSLVTTNEKLFF. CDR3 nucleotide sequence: TGTGCCAGCAGTCTTGTTACAACTAATGAAAAACTGTTTTTT.